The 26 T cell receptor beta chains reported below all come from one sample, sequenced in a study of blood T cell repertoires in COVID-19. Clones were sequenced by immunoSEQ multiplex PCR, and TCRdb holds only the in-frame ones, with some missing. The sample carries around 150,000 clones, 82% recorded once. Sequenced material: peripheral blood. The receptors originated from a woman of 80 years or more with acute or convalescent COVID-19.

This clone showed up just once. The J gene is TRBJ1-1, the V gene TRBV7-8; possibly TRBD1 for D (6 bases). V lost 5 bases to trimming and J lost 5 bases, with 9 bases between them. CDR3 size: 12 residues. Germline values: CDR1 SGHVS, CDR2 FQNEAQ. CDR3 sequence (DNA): TGTGCCAGCAGCCACAGGGTGACTGAAGCTTTCTTT. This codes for CASSHRVTEAFF.

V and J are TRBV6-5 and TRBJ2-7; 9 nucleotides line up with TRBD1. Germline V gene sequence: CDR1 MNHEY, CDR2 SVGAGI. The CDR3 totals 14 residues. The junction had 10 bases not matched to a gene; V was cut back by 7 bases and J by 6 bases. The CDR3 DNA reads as TGTGCCAGCACTGTCGGACAGGGGAGCGCCGAGCAGTACTTC. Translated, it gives CASTVGQGSAEQYF.

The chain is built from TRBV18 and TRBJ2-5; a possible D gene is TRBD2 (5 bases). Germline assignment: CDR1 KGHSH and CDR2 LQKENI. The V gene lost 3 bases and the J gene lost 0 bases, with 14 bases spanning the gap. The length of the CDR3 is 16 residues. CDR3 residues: CASSPPNRGYQETQYF. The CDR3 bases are TGTGCCAGCTCACCTCCCAATCGAGGGTACCAAGAGACCCAGTACTTC.

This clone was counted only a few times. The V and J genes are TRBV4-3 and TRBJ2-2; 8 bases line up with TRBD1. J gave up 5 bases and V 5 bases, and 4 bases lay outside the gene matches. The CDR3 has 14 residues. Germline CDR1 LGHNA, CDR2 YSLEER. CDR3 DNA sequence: TGCGCCAGCAGCTCCCGACAGGGGACCGGGGAGCTGTTTTTT. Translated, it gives CASSSRQGTGELFF.

The CDR3 sequence is CASSPPGALEAFF. CDR3 DNA: TGTGCCAGCTCACCACCGGGGGCCCTTGAAGCTTTCTTT. J is TRBJ1-1 and V is TRBV18; tentatively, D is TRBD1 (6 bases). The V end lost 0 bases, the J end lost 7 bases, and 9 bases lay between the germline ends. CDR1 is KGHSH and CDR2 is LQKENI in the germline V gene. This CDR3 comprises 13 residues.

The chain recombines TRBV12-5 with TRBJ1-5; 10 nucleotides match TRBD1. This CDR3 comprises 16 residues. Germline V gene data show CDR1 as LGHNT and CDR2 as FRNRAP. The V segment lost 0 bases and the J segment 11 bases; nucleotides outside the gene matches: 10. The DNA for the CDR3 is TGTGCTAGTGGTTTGGTAGGCCGGGACAGGGGTTGGACCCAGCATTTT. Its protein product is CASGLVGRDRGWTQHF.

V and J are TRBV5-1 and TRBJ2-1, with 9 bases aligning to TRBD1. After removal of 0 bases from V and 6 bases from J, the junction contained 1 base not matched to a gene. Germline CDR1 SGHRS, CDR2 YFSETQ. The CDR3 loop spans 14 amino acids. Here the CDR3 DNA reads TGCGCCAGCAGCTTGGGACAGGGGGGCAATGAGCAGTTCTTC. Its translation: CASSLGQGGNEQFF.

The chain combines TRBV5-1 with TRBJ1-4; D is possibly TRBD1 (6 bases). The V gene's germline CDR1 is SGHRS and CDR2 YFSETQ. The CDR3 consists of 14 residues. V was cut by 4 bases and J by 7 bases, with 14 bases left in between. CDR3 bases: TGCGCCAGCAGCCCTGGAGGGGGGGCTGAAAAACTGTTTTTT. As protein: CASSPGGGAEKLFF.

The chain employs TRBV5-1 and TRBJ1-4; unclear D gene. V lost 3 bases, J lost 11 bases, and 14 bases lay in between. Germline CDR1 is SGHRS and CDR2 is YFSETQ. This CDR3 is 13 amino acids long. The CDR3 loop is CASSSSGVEKLFF. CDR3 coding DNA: TGCGCCAGCAGCTCCAGTGGAGTCGAGAAACTGTTTTTT.

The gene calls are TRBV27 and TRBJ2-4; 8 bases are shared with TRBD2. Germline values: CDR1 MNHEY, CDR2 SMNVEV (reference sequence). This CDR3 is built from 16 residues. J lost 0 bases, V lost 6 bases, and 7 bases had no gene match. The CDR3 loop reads CASSPTSGLAKNIQYF. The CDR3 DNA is TGTGCCAGCAGCCCCACTAGCGGCCTAGCCAAAAACATTCAGTACTTC.

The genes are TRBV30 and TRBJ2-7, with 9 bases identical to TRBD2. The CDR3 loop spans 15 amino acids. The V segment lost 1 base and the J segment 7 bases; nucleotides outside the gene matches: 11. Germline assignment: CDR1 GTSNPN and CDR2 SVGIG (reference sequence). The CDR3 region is CAWSGAAGGPGEQYF. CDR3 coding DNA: TGTGCCTGGAGTGGAGCGGCGGGAGGGCCAGGGGAGCAGTACTTC.

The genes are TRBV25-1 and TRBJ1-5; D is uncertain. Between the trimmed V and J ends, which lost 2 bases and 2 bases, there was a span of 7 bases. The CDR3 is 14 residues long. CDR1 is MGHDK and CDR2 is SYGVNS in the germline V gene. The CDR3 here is CASSESRRNQPQHF. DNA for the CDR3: TGTGCCAGCAGTGAAAGCAGGCGCAATCAGCCCCAGCATTTT.

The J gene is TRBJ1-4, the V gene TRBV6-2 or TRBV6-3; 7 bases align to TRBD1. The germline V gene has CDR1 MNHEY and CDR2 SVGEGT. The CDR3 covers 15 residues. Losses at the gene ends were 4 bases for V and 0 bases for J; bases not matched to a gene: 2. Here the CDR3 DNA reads TGTGCCAGCAGTTCCACAGGGGCAACTAATGAAAAACTGTTTTTT. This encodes CASSSTGATNEKLFF.

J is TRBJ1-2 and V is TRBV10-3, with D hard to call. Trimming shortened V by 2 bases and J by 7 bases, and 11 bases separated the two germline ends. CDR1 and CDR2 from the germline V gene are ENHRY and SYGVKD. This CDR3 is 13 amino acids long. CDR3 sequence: CAISEGREAGYTF. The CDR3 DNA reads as TGTGCCATCAGTGAGGGGAGGGAGGCTGGCTACACCTTC.

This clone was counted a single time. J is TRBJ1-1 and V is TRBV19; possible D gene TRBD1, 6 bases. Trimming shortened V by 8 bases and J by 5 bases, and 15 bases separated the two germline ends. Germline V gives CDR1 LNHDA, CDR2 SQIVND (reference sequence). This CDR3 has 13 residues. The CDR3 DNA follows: TGTGCCAGTGGGCTAGGGGGAAATACTGAAGCTTTCTTT. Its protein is CASGLGGNTEAFF.

CDR3 sequence reads: CASSRMGQPENYGYTF. As DNA, the CDR3 is TGTGCCAGCAGCCGGATGGGACAGCCCGAGAACTATGGCTACACCTTC. The V and J genes are TRBV3-1 (or the pseudogene TRBV3-2) and TRBJ1-2; 7 nucleotides align to TRBD1. The J segment lost 2 bases and the V segment lost 4 bases, leaving 10 bases of the junction unmatched. Germline loops: CDR1 LGHDT, CDR2 YNNKEL (reference sequence). The CDR3 length is 16 residues.

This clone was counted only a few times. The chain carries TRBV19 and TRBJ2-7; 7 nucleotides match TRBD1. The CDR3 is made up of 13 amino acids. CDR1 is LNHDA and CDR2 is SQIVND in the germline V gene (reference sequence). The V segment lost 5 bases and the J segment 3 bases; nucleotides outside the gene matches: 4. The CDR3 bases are TGTGCCAGTAGTTTGAGGACAGGCTACGAGCAGTACTTC. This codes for CASSLRTGYEQYF.

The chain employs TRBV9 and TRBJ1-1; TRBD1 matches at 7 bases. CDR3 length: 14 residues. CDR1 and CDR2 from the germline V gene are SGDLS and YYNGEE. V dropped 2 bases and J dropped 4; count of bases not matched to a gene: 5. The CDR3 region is CASSVTGLGTEAFF. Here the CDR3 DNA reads TGTGCCAGCAGCGTGACAGGGCTGGGCACTGAAGCTTTCTTT.

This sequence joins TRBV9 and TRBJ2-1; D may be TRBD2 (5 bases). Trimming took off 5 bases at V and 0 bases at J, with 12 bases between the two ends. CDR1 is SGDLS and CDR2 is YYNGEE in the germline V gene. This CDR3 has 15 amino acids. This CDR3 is CASRPGGSSYNEQFF. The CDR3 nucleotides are TGTGCCAGCAGACCAGGTGGGAGCTCCTACAATGAGCAGTTCTTC.

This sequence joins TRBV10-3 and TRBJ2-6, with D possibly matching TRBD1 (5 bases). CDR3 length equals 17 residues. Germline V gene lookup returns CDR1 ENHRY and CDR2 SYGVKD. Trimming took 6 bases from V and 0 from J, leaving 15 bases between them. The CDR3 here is CAISMTDLDSGANVLTF. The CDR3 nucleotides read TGTGCCATCAGCATGACAGATTTAGACTCTGGGGCCAACGTCCTGACTTTC.

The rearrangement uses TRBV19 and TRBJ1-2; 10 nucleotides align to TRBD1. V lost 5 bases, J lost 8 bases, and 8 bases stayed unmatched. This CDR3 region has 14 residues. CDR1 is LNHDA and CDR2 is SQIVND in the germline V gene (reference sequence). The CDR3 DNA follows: TGTGCCAGTAGTTTGGGACAGGGGTCAAAAGGCTACACCTTC. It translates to CASSLGQGSKGYTF.

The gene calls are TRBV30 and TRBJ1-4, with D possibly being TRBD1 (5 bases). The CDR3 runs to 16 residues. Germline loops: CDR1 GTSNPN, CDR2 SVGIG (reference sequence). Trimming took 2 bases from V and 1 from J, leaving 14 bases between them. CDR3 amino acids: CAWSFRDRGTNEKLFF. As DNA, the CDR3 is TGTGCCTGGAGTTTCAGGGATCGTGGAACTAATGAAAAACTGTTTTTT.

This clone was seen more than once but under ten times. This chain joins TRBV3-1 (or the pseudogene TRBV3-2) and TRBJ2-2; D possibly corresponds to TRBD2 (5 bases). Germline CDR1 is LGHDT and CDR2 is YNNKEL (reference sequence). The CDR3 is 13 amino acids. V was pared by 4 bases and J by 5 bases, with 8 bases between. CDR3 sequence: CASSLPGTGELFF. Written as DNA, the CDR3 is TGTGCCAGCAGCCTCCCGGGAACCGGGGAGCTGTTTTTT.

As DNA, the CDR3 is TGTGCCAGCGAGGGTTCTGGAAACACCATATATTTT. It encodes CASEGSGNTIYF. This chain links TRBV2 with TRBJ1-3; D call uncertain. CDR1 is SNHLY, CDR2 FYNNEI, per germline. The ends were cut back, 8 bases at V and 1 base at J, with 6 bases in the middle. The CDR3 is 12 amino acids. Based on the CDR3 plus reference TRBV2 and TRBJ1-3, the full variable domain is EPEVTQTPSHQVTQMGQEVILRCVPISNHLYFYWYRQILGQKVEFLVSFYNNEISEKSEIFDDQFSVERPDGSNFTLKIRSTKLEDSAMYFCASEGSGNTIYFGEGSWLTVV.

CDR3 sequence: CASSDPGEARNEQFF. The CDR3 DNA is TGTGCCAGCAGTGACCCCGGGGAAGCTCGCAATGAGCAGTTCTTC. V and J are TRBV2 and TRBJ2-1; TRBD2 might be the D (5 bases). The CDR3 is 15 amino acids. The V end lost 3 bases, the J end lost 6 bases, and 15 bases lay between the germline ends. Germline V gives CDR1 SNHLY, CDR2 FYNNEI.

The CDR3 sequence: CASSPYMGGNEQFF. In DNA form, the CDR3 reads TGCGCCAGCAGCCCCTACATGGGGGGCAATGAGCAGTTCTTC. The V call is TRBV5-1, the J call TRBJ2-1, with D perhaps matching TRBD2 (6 bases). Per germline, CDR1 SGHRS and CDR2 YFSETQ. The CDR3 is 14 amino acids. Trimming removed 4 bases at V and 6 bases at J, with 14 bases between.